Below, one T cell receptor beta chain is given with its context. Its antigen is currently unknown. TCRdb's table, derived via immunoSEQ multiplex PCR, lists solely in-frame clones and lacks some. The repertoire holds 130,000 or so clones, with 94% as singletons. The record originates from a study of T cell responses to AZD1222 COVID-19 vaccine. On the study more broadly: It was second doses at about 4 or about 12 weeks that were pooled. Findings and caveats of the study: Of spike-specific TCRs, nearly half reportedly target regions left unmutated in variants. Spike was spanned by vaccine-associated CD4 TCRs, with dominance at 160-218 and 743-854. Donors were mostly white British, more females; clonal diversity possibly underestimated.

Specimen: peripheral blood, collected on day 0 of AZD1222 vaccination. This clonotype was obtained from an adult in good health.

In DNA form, the CDR3 reads TGTGCCAGCAGCCCCACCTCTGGGGGAAACACCATATATTTT. Residues: CASSPTSGGNTIYF. The genes are TRBV7-2 and TRBJ1-3, with D uncertain. The germline V gene encodes CDR1 SGHTA and CDR2 FQGNSA. Trimming stripped 5 bases from V and 4 bases from J, with 12 bases between. This CDR3 comprises 14 residues.